The 29 T cell receptor beta chains presented below share a single source sample, sequenced in a study of identical twins. TCRdb re-analysed the 5' RACE reads in MiXCR, keeping a single row per CDR3 protein. The table shows roughly 630,000 distinct CDR3 sequences, with roughly 7.1% occurring only once. The sample also formed part of further work on yellow fever vaccine responses in identical twins.

The sample comprised PBMCs. Source of these receptors: a woman between 18 and 29 years old in good health.

Ten or more counts support this clonotype. The CDR3 loop reads CAISSPDRGYDEQYF. The DNA of the CDR3 is TGTGCCATCAGTAGTCCGGACAGGGGCTACGACGAGCAGTACTTC. The chain joins TRBV10-3 to TRBJ2-7, with TRBD1 matching over 9 bases. Germline-derived CDR1 and CDR2 are ENHRY and SYGVKD. J gave up 5 bases and V 5 bases, and 10 bases lay outside the gene matches. This CDR3 has 15 amino acids.

The chain links TRBV20-1 to TRBJ2-1; D possibly uses TRBD1 or TRBD2 (5 bases each). The ends were cut back, 5 bases at V and 8 bases at J, with 19 bases in the middle. There are 14 residues in the CDR3. Germline CDR1 and CDR2: DFQATT and SNEGSKA (reference sequence). The CDR3 DNA follows: TGCAGTGCTCCCGGGGCAGGGAAACAACATGAGCAGTTCTTC. Its translation is CSAPGAGKQHEQFF.

The chain joins TRBV9 to TRBJ1-2, with D uncertain. The germline V gene encodes CDR1 SGDLS and CDR2 YYNGEE. Trimming left V 4 bases short and J 4 bases short, with 17 bases between. This CDR3 contains 15 residues. CDR3 amino acids: CASSTDGPPSYGYTF. The DNA for the CDR3 is TGTGCCAGCAGCACAGACGGACCGCCGAGCTATGGCTACACCTTC.

The sample holds a few counts of this clonotype. The chain employs TRBV5-1 and TRBJ2-7, with 8 bases fitting TRBD2. Germline V gene data show CDR1 as SGHRS and CDR2 as YFSETQ. The CDR3 has 14 amino acids. J was trimmed by 6 bases and V by 5 bases; bases with no gene match: 10. The CDR3 region is CASRFSGISLEQYF. The CDR3, as DNA: TGCGCCAGCAGGTTTAGCGGGATTTCCCTCGAGCAGTACTTC.

In its sample, this clonotype was seen a few times. The chain links TRBV18 to TRBJ2-7; maybe TRBD1 (6 bases). The CDR3 loop spans 13 amino acids. CDR1 KGHSH and CDR2 LQKENI come from the germline V gene. The V end was cut by 1 base, the J end by 5 bases, with 9 bases between. CDR3 coding DNA: TGTGCCAGCTCACCACTCGGGACACACGAGCAGTACGTC. It encodes CASSPLGTHEQYV.

This clonotype turned up a few times. The chain links TRBV19 to TRBJ1-1, with D uncertain. CDR3 size: 14 residues. The V end was cut by 4 bases, the J end by 0 bases, with 9 bases between. In germline, CDR1 is LNHDA, CDR2 SQIVND (reference sequence). CDR3 region: CASSKKALNTEAFF. The CDR3 DNA reads as TGTGCCAGTAGTAAAAAGGCCTTGAACACTGAAGCTTTCTTT.

This clonotype was seen more than once but under ten times. The chain uses TRBV12-3 or TRBV12-4 and TRBJ2-2; D remains unclear. Trimming took 7 bases from V and 4 from J, leaving 10 bases between them. The CDR3 is 13 amino acids. The CDR3 nucleotides are TGTGCCAGCAATATATTTAGCACCGGGGAGCTGTTTTTT. It specifies CASNIFSTGELFF.

This clonotype came up many times. This chain's CDR3 is CASSRGYSTDTQYF. CDR3 DNA: TGCGCCAGCAGCCGTGGCTATAGCACAGATACGCAGTATTTT. The chain uses TRBV4-1 and TRBJ2-3; D call uncertain. CDR3 length: 14 amino acids. V lost 4 bases and J 0 bases, leaving 8 bases between the germline ends. Germline V gene sequence: CDR1 MGHRA, CDR2 YSYEKL.

This clonotype was observed a few times. DNA for the CDR3: TGTGCCATCAGTGAGTCGTATCTAACAGGTAGCAATCAGCCCCAGCATTTT. As protein: CAISESYLTGSNQPQHF. This chain uses TRBV10-3 with TRBJ1-5; weak D call: TRBD1 (5 bases). CDR1 is ENHRY, CDR2 SYGVKD, per germline. V was clipped by 0 bases and J by 0 bases, with 12 bases between them. The CDR3 totals 17 residues.

This clonotype came up a few times. This chain uses TRBV7-9 with TRBJ2-1; weak D call: TRBD1 (5 bases). V lost 7 bases to trimming and J lost 8 bases, with 21 bases between them. This CDR3 has 15 amino acids. Germline CDR1 SEHNR, CDR2 FQNEAQ (reference sequence). The CDR3 sequence is CASTGWGQLKDEQFF. CDR3 sequence (DNA): TGTGCCAGCACTGGATGGGGCCAACTGAAAGATGAGCAGTTCTTC.

This clonotype was recorded a few times. The V call is TRBV7-9, the J call TRBJ2-1, with TRBD2 as a possible D gene (5 bases). This CDR3 spans 17 amino acids. V was shortened by 1 base and J by 7 bases, with 20 bases between the two germline ends. The V gene's germline CDR1 is SEHNR and CDR2 FQNEAQ (reference sequence). The CDR3 DNA reads TGTGCCAGCAGCTTAGGTGGAGGCCGTTTGGGGTGGAATGAGCAGTTCTTC. This encodes CASSLGGGRLGWNEQFF.

There are many counts of this clonotype. The chain is built from TRBV7-9 and TRBJ2-1, with TRBD2 identical over 10 bases. Germline CDR1 is SEHNR and CDR2 is FQNEAQ (reference sequence). V gave up 7 bases and J gave up 7 bases; unmatched junction bases: 10. The CDR3 length is 15 residues. CDR3 DNA: TGTGCCAGCAACCCAATACTAGCGGGAATTAATGAGCAGTTCTTC. This translates into CASNPILAGINEQFF.

The CDR3, as DNA: TGTGCCAGCAGTGAAAAAGGCTACGAGCAGTACTTC. Translating it yields CASSEKGYEQYF. The chain couples TRBV2 to TRBJ2-7; no clear D gene. The CDR3 extends over 12 amino acids. V lost 2 bases, J lost 3 bases, and 5 bases lay in between. CDR1 is SNHLY, CDR2 FYNNEI, per germline. The whole variable domain, remainder taken from reference TRBV2 and TRBJ2-7, is EPEVTQTPSHQVTQMGQEVILRCVPISNHLYFYWYRQILGQKVEFLVSFYNNEISEKSEIFDDQFSVERPDGSNFTLKIRSTKLEDSAMYFCASSEKGYEQYFGPGTRLTVT.

J is TRBJ2-7 and V is TRBV19; no reliable D call. The CDR3 is 12 residues long. Germline CDR1 is LNHDA and CDR2 is SQIVND (reference sequence). The germline V and J ends were trimmed by 3 bases and 3 bases, with 6 bases remaining between them. The CDR3 DNA reads as TGTGCCAGTAGTATCCCGAACTACGAGCAGTACTTC. Its protein is CASSIPNYEQYF.

This clonotype showed up just a few times. The chain joins TRBV24-1 to TRBJ2-5, with 8 bases matching TRBD1. Germline trimming cut 6 bases from V and 5 bases from J; bases unmatched to any gene: 13. Germline V gene sequence: CDR1 KGHDR, CDR2 SFDVKD. This CDR3 has 16 residues. The DNA for the CDR3 is TGTGCCACCAGTCAATCGACAGGGGAGGACCGGGAGACCCAGTACTTC. It codes for CATSQSTGEDRETQYF.

The chain has TRBV7-2 and TRBJ2-2; D gene uncertain. In germline, CDR1 is SGHTA, CDR2 FQGNSA. The CDR3 has 15 amino acids. Trimming pared 5 bases from V and 0 bases from J, leaving 10 bases between. The CDR3: CASSPRLANTGELFF. The CDR3 DNA sequence: TGTGCCAGCAGCCCAAGGTTGGCGAACACCGGGGAGCTGTTTTTT. Full variable domain (outside the CDR3, taken from reference TRBV7-2 and TRBJ2-2): GAGVSQSPSNKVTEKGKDVELRCDPISGHTALYWYRQSLGQGLEFLIYFQGNSAPDKSGLPSDRFSAERTGGSVSTLTIQRTQQEDSAVYLCASSPRLANTGELFFGEGSRLTVL.

J is TRBJ1-1 and V is TRBV7-9; D call uncertain. V was shortened by 5 bases and J by 5 bases, with 15 bases between the two germline ends. The germline V gene has CDR1 SEHNR and CDR2 FQNEAQ (reference sequence). The CDR3 has 14 residues. The CDR3 bases are TGTGCCAGCAGCCAAGTTTTCTCGGGGACTGAAGCTTTCTTT. Translation: CASSQVFSGTEAFF.

Regarding this clonotype: One junction end disagrees with the germline gene, perhaps due to a read error. The rearrangement links TRBV12-3 or TRBV12-4 to TRBJ2-3, with 7 bases fitting TRBD2. CDR3 length: 12 amino acids. CDR3 bases: TGTGCCAGCAGTATAGCGGGAGATACGCAGTATTTT. Its translation is CASSIAGDTQYF.

This clonotype was counted a few times. The chain joins TRBV6-5 to TRBJ2-7; D may be TRBD1 (5 bases). V was trimmed by 2 bases and J by 4 bases, leaving 12 bases between them. Germline CDR1 MNHEY, CDR2 SVGAGI. The CDR3 runs to 14 residues. The CDR3 nucleotides read TGTGCCAGCAGTTACAGTCAACAGGCGTACGAGCAGTACGTC. This translates into CASSYSQQAYEQYV.

The chain carries TRBV2 and TRBJ2-7; 7 bases match TRBD2. From germline, CDR1 is SNHLY and CDR2 FYNNEI. The CDR3 totals 13 residues. The junction had 1 base not matched to a gene; V was cut back by 3 bases and J by 2 bases. The chain's CDR3 is CASSDGGAYEQYF. CDR3 coding DNA: TGTGCCAGCAGTGATGGGGGGGCCTACGAGCAGTACTTC. Variable domain in full (rest from reference TRBV2 and TRBJ2-7): EPEVTQTPSHQVTQMGQEVILRCVPISNHLYFYWYRQILGQKVEFLVSFYNNEISEKSEIFDDQFSVERPDGSNFTLKIRSTKLEDSAMYFCASSDGGAYEQYFGPGTRLTVT.

In its sample, this clonotype was seen many times. CDR3 sequence: CASSRGPGTMYQETQYF. The CDR3 DNA reads TGTGCCAGCAGCAGAGGCCCAGGGACGATGTACCAAGAGACCCAGTACTTC. V usage is TRBV21-1 and J usage is TRBJ2-5; the table's D call, TRBD1, has no DNA check behind it. TRBV21-1 is a recognized pseudogene. The CDR3 is 17 amino acids.

This clonotype turned up a few times. The chain has TRBV11-2 and TRBJ2-7, with a weak D call TRBD1 (5 bases). The CDR3 sequence is 13 residues long. CDR1 SGHAT and CDR2 FQNNGV come from the germline V gene. Deletions cut 3 bases from V and 4 bases from J, with 10 bases between. The CDR3 region is CASSFDRDYEQYV. Written as DNA, the CDR3 is TGTGCCAGCAGCTTCGACAGAGATTACGAGCAGTACGTC.

V gene TRBV6-4 combines with J gene TRBJ2-1; 11 bases line up with TRBD2. Germline V lookup: CDR1 MRHNA, CDR2 SNTAGT. CDR3 length: 16 residues. Germline trimming cut 1 base from V and 6 bases from J; bases unmatched to any gene: 5. Here the CDR3 reads CASSDYGTSGSNEQFF. The CDR3 DNA reads as TGTGCCAGCAGTGACTATGGGACTAGCGGTAGCAATGAGCAGTTCTTC.

This clonotype was counted only a few times. The rearrangement uses TRBV29-1 and TRBJ2-2; 9 bases are a match to TRBD2. Trimming at V came to 7 bases and at J to 1 base, leaving 10 bases not matched to a gene. Germline V gene data show CDR1 as SQVTM and CDR2 as ANQGSEA. This CDR3 spans 16 amino acids. DNA for the CDR3: TGCAGCGGTAAAAAAGGGCGGGGGGGGAACACCGGGGAGCTGTTTTTT. It encodes CSGKKGRGGNTGELFF.

This clonotype occurred many times. This chain uses TRBV6-1 with TRBJ2-3, with 8 bases matching TRBD1. The CDR3 spans 14 residues. Germline V lookup: CDR1 MNHNS, CDR2 SASEGT. The V gene end was trimmed by 5 bases and the J gene end by 1 base; junction bases not matched to a gene: 2. The CDR3 region is CASSPDRGTDTQYF. The DNA for the CDR3 is TGTGCCAGCAGTCCGGACAGGGGCACAGATACGCAGTATTTT.

This clonotype was detected only a few times. This chain uses TRBV29-1 with TRBJ2-1, with D possibly matching TRBD2 (6 bases). Germline V gives CDR1 SQVTM, CDR2 ANQGSEA. The V end lost 1 base, the J end lost 4 bases, and 14 bases lay between the germline ends. This CDR3 comprises 15 residues. CDR3 DNA sequence: TGCAGCGTTGAAGGGACTACCTCCCCATACAATGAGCAGTTCTTC. This gives the protein CSVEGTTSPYNEQFF.

This clonotype has just a few counts. The chain recombines TRBV10-3 with TRBJ2-5; possible D gene TRBD1, 6 bases. Germline CDR1 is ENHRY and CDR2 is SYGVKD. The CDR3 consists of 15 residues. Trimming shortened V by 5 bases and J by 7 bases, and 20 bases separated the two germline ends. CDR3 DNA: TGTGCCATCAGTCAGGACAGAGCGGATGGAGGGACCCAGTACTTC. This codes for CAISQDRADGGTQYF.

This clonotype was recorded at least ten times. The chain combines TRBV18 with TRBJ2-1, with 9 bases lining up with TRBD2. The CDR3 is 15 residues long. Germline V CDR1 and CDR2: KGHSH, LQKENI. After removal of 3 bases from V and 4 bases from J, the junction contained 4 bases not matched to a gene. In DNA, the CDR3 is TGTGCCAGCTCACCGGCTAGCGGGGCTTACAATGAGCAGTTCTTC. Translating gives CASSPASGAYNEQFF.

This clonotype has more than one count but fewer than ten. The chain combines TRBV3-1 with TRBJ2-1, with 7 bases matching TRBD2. The CDR3 totals 21 residues. Per germline, CDR1 LGHDT and CDR2 YNNKEL (reference sequence). After removal of 0 bases from V and 0 bases from J, the junction contained 17 bases not matched to a gene. The CDR3 here is CASSQEVLRETDRLSYNEQFF. CDR3 nucleotide sequence: TGTGCCAGCAGCCAAGAGGTGCTGCGGGAGACTGACCGGCTCTCCTACAATGAGCAGTTCTTC.